This TCR beta chain was identified in a study of blood T cell repertoires in COVID-19. As for the study in general: Sites in the United States, Italy and Spain provided acute and convalescent COVID-19 samples. From T cells, B-cell-depleted T cells, or PBMCs came the material, which was cDNA or gDNA.

In the original workflow: The authors estimated nucleated cell counts from reference gene primer amplification. Profiling relied on immunoSEQ multiplex PCR, and the TCRdb table lists in-frame clones only, not all of them. V and J calls plus clone size are reproduced from that table; the DNA served to infer D and trimming. The sample lists 25,000 to 40,000 clones; about nine tenths were seen once. This sequence was found in a man in his sixties with active COVID-19. The sequenced material came from peripheral blood.

The CDR3 loop is CASSHRGAAEDTGELFF. The CDR3 nucleotides are TGTGCCAGCAGTCACCGGGGGGCGGCAGAGGACACCGGGGAGCTGTTTTTT. The chain couples TRBV6-6 to TRBJ2-2; D is perhaps TRBD2 (7 bases). The CDR3 is made up of 17 amino acids. The germline V and J ends were trimmed by 5 bases and 3 bases, with 19 bases remaining between them. Germline-derived CDR1 and CDR2 are MNHNY and SVGAGI (reference sequence).